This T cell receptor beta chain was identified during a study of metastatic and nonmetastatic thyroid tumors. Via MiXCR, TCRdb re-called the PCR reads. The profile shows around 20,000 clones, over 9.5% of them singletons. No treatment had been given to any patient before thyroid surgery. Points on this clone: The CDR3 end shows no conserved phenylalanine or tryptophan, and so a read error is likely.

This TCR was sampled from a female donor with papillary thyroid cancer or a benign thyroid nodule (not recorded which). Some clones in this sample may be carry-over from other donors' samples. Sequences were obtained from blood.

CDR3 sequence (DNA): TGTGCCAGTAGTCTAGGGACAGGGACGTATGGCTACACCTAC. It translates to CASSLGTGTYGYTY. This rearrangement joins TRBV28 to TRBJ1-2, with 9 bases fitting TRBD1. This CDR3 spans 14 amino acids. Per germline, CDR1 MDHEN and CDR2 SYDVKM. With V trimmed by 9 bases and J by 5 bases, 10 bases remained unmatched.